This T cell receptor (beta chain) came from a study of cytomegalovirus exposure and HLA in healthy donors. Study-wide findings and caveats: Association with HLA alleles at 0.05 false discovery rate was found for 16,951 TCR beta sequences in a later analysis. Earlier analysis looked at TCR beta V segments, and most were productive about 87% or about 30% of the time.

Each of the donors was a healthy bone marrow donor. With regard to this clone: Antigen: not known.

The PCR ran on 60 Vbeta and 13 Jbeta primers. Sequencing was performed with immunoSEQ multiplex PCR; in TCRdb, only in-frame clones are kept and a portion is missing. The sample carries under 170,000 clones, about four fifths recorded once. The specimen was PBMCs. The receptor was derived from a man in his fifties or sixties in good health and CMV-seropositive.

The CDR3 sequence: CASISAGNYNEQFF. CDR3 in DNA: TGCGCCAGCATCTCCGCGGGAAACTACAATGAGCAGTTCTTC. The chain combines TRBV10-2 with TRBJ2-1; D might be TRBD2 (6 bases). CDR3 length equals 14 residues. The germline V gene has CDR1 WSHSY and CDR2 SAAADI. V lost 7 bases, J lost 3 bases, and 13 bases lay in between.